These 24 T cell receptor beta chains were sequenced from one sample in a study of blood T cell repertoires in COVID-19. Profiling relied on immunoSEQ multiplex PCR, and the TCRdb table lists in-frame clones only, not all of them. The table lists under 450,000 clones, roughly 87% of them singletons. Input material: PBMCs or T cells enriched from blood (not recorded which). These TCRs come from a woman aged 25 to 45 who had recovered from COVID-19.

This rearrangement joins TRBV5-1 to TRBJ1-5; 10 nucleotides match TRBD1. Per the germline V gene, CDR1 is SGHRS and CDR2 is YFSETQ. Unmatched junction bases numbered 6, after V lost 5 bases and J lost 7 bases. The CDR3 is 14 amino acids. The CDR3 loop reads CASRQGTGVQPQHF. As DNA, the CDR3 is TGCGCCAGCAGACAAGGGACAGGGGTCCAGCCCCAGCATTTT.

This chain connects TRBV7-2 to TRBJ2-5; D unclear. Germline V gene sequence: CDR1 SGHTA, CDR2 FQGNSA. Trimming stripped 2 bases from V and 3 bases from J, with 16 bases between. This CDR3 region has 16 residues. This CDR3 reads CASSLRSVRTEETQYF. CDR3 bases: TGTGCCAGCAGCTTACGGTCGGTCCGTACCGAAGAGACCCAGTACTTC.

The chain employs TRBV29-1 and TRBJ2-7, with 9 positions matching TRBD1. This CDR3 spans 12 amino acids. After removal of 7 bases from V and 5 bases from J, the junction contained 6 bases not matched to a gene. Germline CDR1 SQVTM, CDR2 ANQGSEA. CDR3 protein: CSAGTGSNEQYF. The CDR3 bases are TGCAGCGCCGGGACAGGGAGTAACGAGCAGTACTTC.

The V and J genes are TRBV10-1 and TRBJ2-5, with 9 bases aligning to TRBD1. This CDR3 comprises 15 residues. From germline, CDR1 is WNHNN and CDR2 SYGVQD (reference sequence). With 1 base clipped from V and 3 bases from J, the junction kept 3 bases outside the gene matches. Written as DNA, the CDR3 is TGCGCCAGCAGTGAGTTCGGGACAGGGAAAGAGACCCAGTACTTC. Residues: CASSEFGTGKETQYF.

The chain couples TRBV7-2 to TRBJ1-6; no clear D. Per germline, CDR1 SGHTA and CDR2 FQGNSA. Trimming removed 0 bases at V and 8 bases at J, with 5 bases between. This CDR3 comprises 13 residues. CDR3 region: CASSLAQYSPLHF. In DNA form, the CDR3 reads TGTGCCAGCAGCTTAGCGCAGTATTCACCCCTCCACTTT.

CDR3 nucleotides: TGTGCCAGCAGCCCCAGACTAGCGGGGGGGCCAGGCACCGGGGAGCTGTTTTTT. Protein product: CASSPRLAGGPGTGELFF. The chain recombines TRBV11-2 with TRBJ2-2, with 14 positions matching TRBD2. The trim removed 5 bases at V and 4 bases at J, leaving 9 bases unmatched. CDR1 is SGHAT and CDR2 is FQNNGV in the germline V gene. CDR3 length: 18 residues.

This sequence joins TRBV25-1 and TRBJ1-5; maybe TRBD1 (5 bases). CDR3 size: 15 residues. CDR1 MGHDK and CDR2 SYGVNS come from the germline V gene. V lost 1 base, J lost 2 bases, and 9 bases lay in between. The CDR3 spells CASSESKQGNQPQHF. The CDR3 DNA reads as TGTGCCAGCAGTGAATCGAAACAGGGCAATCAGCCCCAGCATTTT.

The J gene is TRBJ2-2, the V gene TRBV5-4; D not resolved. Per the germline V gene, CDR1 is SGHNT and CDR2 is YYREEE (reference sequence). The ends were cut back, 0 bases at V and 3 bases at J, with 6 bases in the middle. CDR3 length: 14 amino acids. CDR3 DNA: TGTGCCAGCAGCTTGGGGCGGTACACCGGGGAGCTGTTTTTT. It is translated as CASSLGRYTGELFF.

V is TRBV12-2 and J is TRBJ1-1. TRBV12-2 is assigned pseudogene status. The CDR3 contains 16 residues. The CDR3 coding sequence is TGTGCAAGTCGCTTGGTGGAGGGCCCAATGAACACTGAAGCTTTCTTT. This translates into CASRLVEGPMNTEAFF.

V and J are TRBV12-3 or TRBV12-4 and TRBJ1-2; D possibly corresponds to TRBD1 (6 bases). This CDR3 comprises 13 residues. With 6 bases removed from V and 8 bases from J, the gap between germline ends came to 16 bases. CDR3 DNA sequence: TGTGCCAGCAGGAGCGGGACACTGGAGGGCTACACCTTC. Translated: CASRSGTLEGYTF.

This clone was found a few times. CDR3 sequence reads: CASSLGAGIQETQYF. The CDR3, as DNA: TGTGCCAGCAGCTTAGGGGCAGGTATCCAAGAGACCCAGTACTTC. The chain is built from TRBV7-9 and TRBJ2-5; D unresolved. The CDR3 loop spans 15 amino acids. Germline values: CDR1 SEHNR, CDR2 FQNEAQ (reference sequence). Trimming cost V 1 base and J 1 base, with 10 bases left between them.

This clone was seen only a few times. CDR3 sequence: CASRGTGAYEQYF. The CDR3 bases are TGTGCCAGCAGGGGGACAGGGGCCTACGAGCAGTACTTC. The J gene is TRBJ2-7, the V gene TRBV13; 10 bases agree with TRBD1. The CDR3 has 13 residues. Germline CDR1 is PRHDT and CDR2 is FYEKMQ (reference sequence). The ends lost 6 bases at V and 2 bases at J; junction bases unmatched: 1.

This clone was detected only once. This sequence joins TRBV5-1 and TRBJ2-5, with TRBD2 matching over 13 bases. This CDR3 has 15 residues. V was pared by 4 bases and J by 5 bases, with 5 bases of the junction left unmatched. Germline values: CDR1 SGHRS, CDR2 YFSETQ. This CDR3 is CASSLTSGGPETQYF. In DNA form, the CDR3 reads TGCGCCAGCAGCCTGACTAGCGGGGGGCCGGAGACCCAGTACTTC.

V gene TRBV27 combines with J gene TRBJ2-3; 15 bases are a match to TRBD2. Germline CDR1 and CDR2: MNHEY and SMNVEV (reference sequence). The CDR3 contains 16 residues. J gave up 5 bases and V 4 bases, and 4 bases lay outside the gene matches. The CDR3 is CASSYRTSGRGDTQYF. CDR3 DNA: TGTGCCAGCAGTTACCGGACTAGCGGGAGGGGAGATACGCAGTATTTT.

The chain employs TRBV7-2 and TRBJ1-5, with D perhaps matching TRBD1 (5 bases). Germline assignment: CDR1 SGHTA and CDR2 FQGNSA. The CDR3 has 14 residues. Trimming removed 0 bases from V and 6 bases from J, with 9 bases in between. CDR3 sequence: CASSLAGEGQPQHF. The CDR3 DNA is TGTGCCAGCAGCTTAGCAGGGGAAGGTCAGCCCCAGCATTTT. Full variable domain (rest looked up from reference TRBV7-2 and TRBJ1-5): GAGVSQSPSNKVTEKGKDVELRCDPISGHTALYWYRQSLGQGLEFLIYFQGNSAPDKSGLPSDRFSAERTGGSVSTLTIQRTQQEDSAVYLCASSLAGEGQPQHFGDGTRLSIL.

The chain combines TRBV2 with TRBJ2-3; 7 bases match TRBD2. The CDR3 length is 17 residues. Trimming at V came to 9 bases and at J to 2 bases, leaving 17 bases not matched to a gene. Germline CDR1 is SNHLY and CDR2 is FYNNEI. The CDR3 here is CASGAGTTTSPTDTQYF. For the CDR3, the DNA is TGTGCCAGTGGAGCTGGGACTACAACAAGCCCCACAGATACGCAGTATTTT. The complete variable domain, with remaining parts taken from reference TRBV2 and TRBJ2-3, reads EPEVTQTPSHQVTQMGQEVILRCVPISNHLYFYWYRQILGQKVEFLVSFYNNEISEKSEIFDDQFSVERPDGSNFTLKIRSTKLEDSAMYFCASGAGTTTSPTDTQYFGPGTRLTVL.

The rearrangement joins TRBV6-5 to TRBJ1-1; TRBD1 agrees at 7 bases. Germline V gives CDR1 MNHEY, CDR2 SVGAGI. The J segment lost 5 bases and the V segment lost 6 bases, leaving 12 bases of the junction unmatched. The CDR3 loop spans 15 amino acids. The DNA for the CDR3 is TGTGCCAGCAGCCAAGACAGGGAGGTAGGAACTGAAGCTTTCTTT. Protein product: CASSQDREVGTEAFF.

This chain uses TRBV27 with TRBJ2-1, with TRBD2 matching 9 bases. V gave up 2 bases and J gave up 9 bases; unmatched junction bases: 8. The CDR3 contains 15 residues. CDR1 is MNHEY and CDR2 is SMNVEV in the germline V gene (reference sequence). CDR3 DNA sequence: TGTGCCAGCAGTTTAAATAGCGGGGGATGGGGTGAGCAGTTCTTC. Translated: CASSLNSGGWGEQFF.

V and J are TRBV13 and TRBJ2-1; 7 nucleotides agree with TRBD1. Germline values: CDR1 PRHDT, CDR2 FYEKMQ (reference sequence). The junction had 2 bases not matched to a gene; V was cut back by 0 bases and J by 9 bases. This CDR3 spans 13 amino acids. The chain's CDR3 is CASSLGRQGEQFF. In nucleotides, the CDR3 is TGTGCCAGCAGCTTAGGACGACAGGGTGAGCAGTTCTTC.

The J gene is TRBJ1-1, the V gene TRBV7-9, with D unresolved. V lost 2 bases, J lost 5 bases, and 12 bases lay in between. Germline CDR1 and CDR2: SEHNR and FQNEAQ (reference sequence). CDR3 length equals 14 residues. The CDR3 DNA sequence: TGTGCCAGCAGCTTAAATCTCGGGGAAACTGAAGCTTTCTTT. Translating gives CASSLNLGETEAFF.

The rearrangement links TRBV2 to TRBJ1-1; D not resolved. Germline-derived CDR1 and CDR2 are SNHLY and FYNNEI. Trimming stripped 4 bases from V and 1 base from J, with 13 bases between. The length of the CDR3 is 15 residues. This chain's CDR3 is CASSAYLGGNTEAFF. CDR3 DNA sequence: TGTGCCAGCAGTGCATACCTGGGAGGGAACACTGAAGCTTTCTTT.

This clone was seen once. The chain recombines TRBV3-1 (or the pseudogene TRBV3-2) with TRBJ2-7; tentatively, D is TRBD2 (8 bases). The CDR3 has 17 amino acids. V shed 4 bases and J shed 1 base, with 20 bases lying between them. Per the germline V gene, CDR1 is LGHDT and CDR2 is YNNKEL (reference sequence). This chain's CDR3 is CASSPHSGTDSSYEQYF. The CDR3, as DNA: TGTGCCAGCAGCCCGCATAGCGGGACAGATTCTTCCTACGAGCAGTACTTC.

The chain's CDR3 is CASRKDSGTEAFF. The CDR3 DNA is TGTGCCAGCAGAAAGGACTCGGGCACTGAAGCTTTCTTT. The chain carries TRBV2 and TRBJ1-1; D is uncertain. Germline CDR1 SNHLY, CDR2 FYNNEI. This CDR3 is 13 amino acids long. V was trimmed by 6 bases and J by 4 bases, leaving 12 bases between them. Variable domain in full (rest from reference TRBV2 and TRBJ1-1): EPEVTQTPSHQVTQMGQEVILRCVPISNHLYFYWYRQILGQKVEFLVSFYNNEISEKSEIFDDQFSVERPDGSNFTLKIRSTKLEDSAMYFCASRKDSGTEAFFGQGTRLTVV.

This clone was counted a few times. This chain joins TRBV10-3 and TRBJ1-2; no clear D. From germline, CDR1 is ENHRY and CDR2 SYGVKD. The CDR3 length is 13 residues. Trimming stripped 6 bases from V and 4 bases from J, with 12 bases between. CDR3 sequence reads: CAIRLESSYGYTF. CDR3 in DNA: TGTGCCATCAGGCTAGAAAGCTCCTATGGCTACACCTTC.